The 30 T cell receptor beta chains below all came from one sample that was sequenced in a study of shared clonotypes between healthy human individuals. The repertoire was sequenced with immunoSEQ multiplex PCR; TCRdb's copy has only in-frame clones and lacks some. In the table there are about 600,000 clones, almost 97% of which are singletons. The sequenced material came from naive CD4+ T cells sorted from blood. Subset meaning: CD45RA+ positively selected. The receptors shown here come from a woman aged 30 to 39 in good health.

The CDR3 is CASSEVGGPYEQYF. Here the CDR3 DNA reads TGTGCCAGCAGTGAAGTCGGTGGGCCCTACGAGCAGTACTTC. The chain employs TRBV6-1 and TRBJ2-7; no clear D. The ends were cut back, 1 base at V and 2 bases at J, with 9 bases in the middle. From germline, CDR1 is MNHNS and CDR2 SASEGT. The length of the CDR3 is 14 residues.

The V gene is TRBV6-5, the J gene TRBJ2-7; TRBD2 matches at 8 bases. V trimming: 2 bases; J trimming: 1 base; junction bases outside the gene matches: 7. The length of the CDR3 is 16 residues. In germline, CDR1 is MNHEY, CDR2 SVGAGI. CDR3 loop: CASSYGAAGVSYEQYF. In DNA, the CDR3 is TGTGCCAGCAGTTACGGGGCAGCGGGGGTATCCTACGAGCAGTACTTC.

The genes are TRBV28 and TRBJ2-1, with a tentative D call TRBD2 (5 bases). From germline, CDR1 is MDHEN and CDR2 SYDVKM. CDR3 length equals 15 residues. V lost 6 bases to trimming and J lost 0 bases, with 12 bases between them. CDR3 coding DNA: TGTGCCAGCAGGGGAAGCGGAAACTCCTACAATGAGCAGTTCTTC. Protein sequence: CASRGSGNSYNEQFF.

In its sample, this clone was seen a few times. The rearrangement links TRBV5-1 to TRBJ1-1; no clear D gene. Germline lookup yields CDR1 SGHRS and CDR2 YFSETQ. V dropped 3 bases and J dropped 0 bases, with 15 bases sitting between them. This CDR3 has 16 residues. This CDR3 reads CASSSQTTDMNTEAFF. CDR3 nucleotides: TGCGCCAGCAGCTCGCAAACAACAGACATGAACACTGAAGCTTTCTTT.

This chain connects TRBV2 to TRBJ2-1; 13 positions match TRBD2. The trim removed 6 bases at V and 4 bases at J, leaving 24 bases unmatched. CDR1 is SNHLY, CDR2 FYNNEI, per germline. The CDR3 sequence is 22 residues long. The CDR3 region has the DNA TGTGCCAGCAGAGGCAAGACTAGCGGGAGGTCCCGACCTACAGGACTTTACAATGAGCAGTTCTTC. It encodes CASRGKTSGRSRPTGLYNEQFF.

J is TRBJ2-5 and V is TRBV6-1; possibly TRBD2 for D (6 bases). V was clipped by 6 bases and J by 5 bases, with 16 bases between them. This CDR3 is built from 14 residues. The germline V gene encodes CDR1 MNHNS and CDR2 SASEGT. The CDR3 reads CASRLGGGEETQYF. The CDR3 bases are TGTGCCAGCAGGCTTGGAGGAGGGGAGGAGACCCAGTACTTC.

The chain uses TRBV6-1 and TRBJ1-4, with D unresolved. CDR3 length equals 14 residues. CDR1 is MNHNS, CDR2 SASEGT, per germline. The V end lost 3 bases, the J end lost 3 bases, and 8 bases lay between the germline ends. CDR3 amino acids: CASSETWANEKLFF. CDR3 DNA: TGTGCCAGCAGTGAGACGTGGGCTAATGAAAAACTGTTTTTT.

The chain carries TRBV20-1 and TRBJ2-7; either TRBD1 or TRBD2 may supply D (6 bases each). V was pared by 5 bases and J by 6 bases, with 11 bases between. Germline V CDR1 and CDR2: DFQATT, SNEGSKA (reference sequence). This CDR3 contains 11 residues. This CDR3 is CSAGGGREQYF. CDR3 sequence (DNA): TGCAGTGCTGGAGGGGGGCGCGAGCAGTACTTC.

V and J are TRBV29-1 and TRBJ1-2; tentative D call: TRBD1 (5 bases). Looked up from germline, CDR1 is SQVTM and CDR2 is ANQGSEA. This CDR3 spans 15 amino acids. V lost 0 bases and J 0 bases, leaving 11 bases between the germline ends. The chain's CDR3 is CSVEDQGRANYGYTF. The CDR3 DNA reads as TGCAGCGTTGAAGATCAGGGAAGGGCTAACTATGGCTACACCTTC.

This sequence joins TRBV7-9 and TRBJ2-1; no definite D call. Trimming pared 2 bases from V and 1 base from J, leaving 12 bases between. CDR3 length: 16 amino acids. The germline CDR1 and CDR2 sequences are SEHNR and FQNEAQ (reference sequence). CDR3 DNA sequence: TGTGCCAGCAGCTTAACCCCCTCGAGGTCCTACAATGAGCAGTTCTTC. This codes for CASSLTPSRSYNEQFF.

The chain couples TRBV10-2 to TRBJ2-2; D perhaps matches TRBD1 (5 bases). There are 15 residues in the CDR3. The germline V gene encodes CDR1 WSHSY and CDR2 SAAADI. Between the trimmed V and J ends, which lost 6 bases and 4 bases, there was a span of 15 bases. The CDR3 DNA sequence: TGCGCCAGCAGACAGACAGATGCGAGCACCGGGGAGCTGTTTTTT. Translated: CASRQTDASTGELFF.

CDR3 nucleotides: TGTGCCAGCAGCTCGGGACAGGGTAACTATGGCTACACCTTC. As protein: CASSSGQGNYGYTF. This rearrangement joins TRBV7-9 to TRBJ1-2; 9 bases are a match to TRBD1. V lost 4 bases, J lost 1 base, and 1 base stayed unmatched. CDR3 size: 14 residues. The germline V gene encodes CDR1 SEHNR and CDR2 FQNEAQ (reference sequence).

The chain has TRBV28 and TRBJ2-7; a possible D gene is TRBD2 (5 bases). Trimming cost V 5 bases and J 2 bases, with 10 bases left between them. This CDR3 region has 13 residues. Germline V lookup: CDR1 MDHEN, CDR2 SYDVKM. This chain's CDR3 is CASSTRLPYEQYF. CDR3 bases: TGTGCCAGCAGTACCCGACTACCCTACGAGCAGTACTTC.

The J gene is TRBJ2-2, the V gene TRBV7-6; the D gene is possibly TRBD2 (5 bases). The germline CDR1 and CDR2 sequences are SGHVS and FNYEAQ. The germline V and J ends were trimmed by 5 bases and 0 bases, with 10 bases remaining between them. The CDR3 loop spans 15 amino acids. The CDR3 nucleotides read TGTGCCAGCAGCCTCACGGGGACGAACACCGGGGAGCTGTTTTTT. This gives the protein CASSLTGTNTGELFF.

In this sample, this clone turned up once. The V call is TRBV28, the J call TRBJ1-5, with 8 bases identical to TRBD1. The V segment lost 3 bases and the J segment 0 bases; nucleotides outside the gene matches: 7. Germline-derived CDR1 and CDR2 are MDHEN and SYDVKM. This CDR3 has 17 amino acids. CDR3 nucleotides: TGTGCCAGCAGTTTGAGTGGGGGACAGGATAGCAATCAGCCCCAGCATTTT. This encodes CASSLSGGQDSNQPQHF.

The chain recombines TRBV29-1 with TRBJ2-6, with TRBD1 matching over 8 bases. Germline V CDR1 and CDR2: SQVTM, ANQGSEA. The CDR3 is 16 amino acids. J gave up 3 bases and V 4 bases, and 8 bases lay outside the gene matches. The CDR3 region is CSVVGAGGLGANVLTF. In DNA form, the CDR3 reads TGCAGCGTTGTGGGGGCAGGGGGCCTTGGGGCCAACGTCCTGACTTTC. The full variable domain, its missing parts supplied by reference TRBV29-1 and TRBJ2-6, is SAVISQKPSRDICQRGTSLTIQCQVDSQVTMMFWYRQQPGQSLTLIATANQGSEATYESGFVIDKFPISRPNLTFSTLTVSNMSPEDSSIYLCSVVGAGGLGANVLTFGAGSRLTVL.

The rearrangement links TRBV28 to TRBJ2-1, with D possibly matching TRBD2 (6 bases). Germline V gives CDR1 MDHEN, CDR2 SYDVKM. V lost 7 bases, J lost 10 bases, and 23 bases lay in between. The CDR3 totals 15 residues. CDR3 nucleotide sequence: TGTGCCAGCACCTTTAGCGGAGGGCCCACGGGCGAGCAGTTCTTC. Its translation is CASTFSGGPTGEQFF.

The chain has TRBV2 and TRBJ2-7, with 8 bases lining up with TRBD1. J gave up 6 bases and V 3 bases, and 7 bases lay outside the gene matches. The V gene's germline CDR1 is SNHLY and CDR2 FYNNEI. This CDR3 is built from 14 residues. This CDR3 reads CASSDRTGLGEQYF. DNA for the CDR3: TGTGCCAGCAGTGATCGGACAGGGCTGGGCGAGCAGTACTTC. Full variable domain (outside the CDR3, taken from reference TRBV2 and TRBJ2-7): EPEVTQTPSHQVTQMGQEVILRCVPISNHLYFYWYRQILGQKVEFLVSFYNNEISEKSEIFDDQFSVERPDGSNFTLKIRSTKLEDSAMYFCASSDRTGLGEQYFGPGTRLTVT.

As DNA, the CDR3 is TGTGCCAGCAGCTTAGGGTCCGGGACCGGCTCCTACGAGCAGTACTTC. Encoded protein: CASSLGSGTGSYEQYF. This chain connects TRBV11-3 to TRBJ2-7, with D perhaps being TRBD1 or TRBD2 (5 bases each). The length of the CDR3 is 16 residues. The germline CDR1 and CDR2 sequences are SGHNT and YENEEA. The V and J ends lost 1 base and 0 bases respectively, with 13 bases between them.

The chain recombines TRBV19 with TRBJ1-5; the D is unclear. Trimming cost V 6 bases and J 0 bases, with 12 bases left between them. Germline V gene data show CDR1 as LNHDA and CDR2 as SQIVND (reference sequence). The CDR3 length is 15 residues. CDR3 sequence reads: CASRKSVYSNQPQHF. The DNA of the CDR3 is TGTGCCAGTAGGAAATCAGTCTATAGCAATCAGCCCCAGCATTTT.

Comments on this clone: Distinct nucleotide sequences in the sample also encode this CDR3. This chain links TRBV19 with TRBJ2-1, with D possibly matching TRBD1 (6 bases). Trimming pared 3 bases from V and 0 bases from J, leaving 9 bases between. The CDR3 has 15 amino acids. In germline, CDR1 is LNHDA, CDR2 SQIVND (reference sequence). In nucleotides, the CDR3 is TGTGCCAGTAGTATCGGACAGAGCTCCTACAATGAGCAGTTCTTC. Its protein product is CASSIGQSSYNEQFF.

This sequence joins TRBV7-9 and TRBJ2-7, with 10 bases that match TRBD2. The germline CDR1 and CDR2 sequences are SEHNR and FQNEAQ (reference sequence). This CDR3 region has 18 residues. V trimming: 0 bases; J trimming: 4 bases; junction bases outside the gene matches: 12. The chain's CDR3 is CASSLAVGSGRGIYEQYF. The CDR3 DNA reads TGTGCCAGCAGCTTAGCGGTTGGAAGCGGGAGGGGAATATACGAGCAGTACTTC.

The chain couples TRBV5-6 to TRBJ2-5; 10 bases line up with TRBD2. The trim removed 0 bases at V and 4 bases at J, leaving 12 bases unmatched. Germline V gives CDR1 SGHDT, CDR2 YYEEEE. The CDR3 runs 18 residues. CDR3 bases: TGTGCCAGCAGCTTGGTTAGGGCTAGCGGGAGATTGTCAGAGACCCAGTACTTC. Its protein is CASSLVRASGRLSETQYF.

This sequence joins TRBV19 and TRBJ1-1, with no clear D. Germline V gene data show CDR1 as LNHDA and CDR2 as SQIVND (reference sequence). The CDR3 length is 13 residues. The V gene lost 10 bases and the J gene lost 4 bases, with 16 bases spanning the gap. CDR3 protein: CATRGPGVTEAFF. DNA for the CDR3: TGTGCCACCCGCGGGCCCGGGGTCACTGAAGCTTTCTTT.

V and J are TRBV7-9 and TRBJ2-7; tentatively, D is TRBD2 (6 bases). This CDR3 contains 15 residues. Trimming cost V 0 bases and J 7 bases, with 16 bases left between them. The V gene's germline CDR1 is SEHNR and CDR2 FQNEAQ (reference sequence). The CDR3 reads CASSLAGGMRGEQYF. CDR3 bases: TGTGCCAGCAGCTTAGCCGGCGGGATGAGGGGAGAGCAGTACTTC. Complete variable domain (other parts from reference TRBV7-9 and TRBJ2-7): DTGVSQNPRHKITKRGQNVTFRCDPISEHNRLYWYRQTLGQGPEFLTYFQNEAQLEKSRLLSDRFSAERPKGSFSTLEIQRTEQGDSAMYLCASSLAGGMRGEQYFGPGTRLTVT.

J is TRBJ2-1 and V is TRBV19; 7 positions match TRBD2. The CDR3 sequence is 15 residues long. CDR1 and CDR2 (germline): LNHDA, SQIVND (reference sequence). V lost 5 bases to trimming and J lost 2 bases; unmatched junction nucleotides: 6. This CDR3 reads CASSLASGPYNEQFF. The CDR3 DNA reads as TGTGCCAGTAGTCTTGCTAGCGGACCCTACAATGAGCAGTTCTTC. The full variable domain, completed using reference TRBV19 and TRBJ2-1, is DGGITQSPKYLFRKEGQNVTLSCEQNLNHDAMYWYRQDPGQGLRLIYYSQIVNDFQKGDIAEGYSVSREKKESFPLTVTSAQKNPTAFYLCASSLASGPYNEQFFGPGTRLTVL.

This clone was found once. This chain joins TRBV10-3 and TRBJ2-5, with TRBD1 as a possible D gene (6 bases). The J call may be in error: the DNA end matches TRBJ2-7 better. The CDR3 consists of 14 residues. The V gene's germline CDR1 is ENHRY and CDR2 SYGVKD. The CDR3 region is CAITTGQVVGEQYF. The CDR3 region has the DNA TGTGCCATCACCACGGGACAAGTAGTCGGCGAGCAGTACTTC.

This clone was found once. The J gene is TRBJ2-5, the V gene TRBV5-6; 13 bases agree with TRBD2. The CDR3 length is 15 residues. Trimming removed 2 bases from V and 5 bases from J; junction bases left unmatched: 3. The germline CDR1 and CDR2 sequences are SGHDT and YYEEEE. The CDR3 region is CASSLGLAGVETQYF. As DNA, the CDR3 is TGTGCCAGCAGCTTAGGACTAGCGGGAGTCGAGACCCAGTACTTC.

A single count supports this clone. The chain carries TRBV10-1 and TRBJ2-7; 8 bases match TRBD1. Germline trimming cut 3 bases from V and 6 bases from J; bases unmatched to any gene: 1. CDR1 and CDR2 (germline): WNHNN, SYGVQD (reference sequence). The CDR3 contains 12 residues. The CDR3 DNA reads as TGCGCCAGCAGTGAACAGGGGGGCGAGCAGTACTTC. Translation: CASSEQGGEQYF.

The CDR3 bases are TGTGCCAGCAGTGAAAGGGTTGAAGCTTTCTTT. Translating gives CASSERVEAFF. The rearrangement uses TRBV2 and TRBJ1-1; no firm D call. Germline CDR1 and CDR2: SNHLY and FYNNEI. The CDR3 has 11 amino acids. Trimming removed 2 bases at V and 7 bases at J, with 5 bases between.